These 12 T cell receptor beta chains came from one sample sequenced in a study of neurological immune-mediated disorders. Time point here: longitudinal time-point 1 (baseline). TCRdb itself ran the 5' RACE reads through MiXCR, one entry per CDR3 protein. This table holds about 49,000 distinct CDR3 sequences, approximately 9.1% found once. The sample was PBMCs. The receptors stem from a woman in her thirties or forties in good health.

This clonotype was seen many times. The chain recombines TRBV10-1 with TRBJ2-3; D might be TRBD1 (5 bases). The CDR3 runs 13 residues. V lost 8 bases and J lost 6, with 15 bases in between. CDR1 and CDR2 (germline): WNHNN, SYGVQD (reference sequence). The CDR3 region has the DNA TGCGCCAGCTCCCCGCAGGCAGGGGATACGCAGTATTTT. Residues: CASSPQAGDTQYF.

This clonotype was detected ten times or more. The rearrangement joins TRBV10-2 to TRBJ1-2, with 9 bases that match TRBD1. In germline, CDR1 is WSHSY, CDR2 SAAADI. The CDR3 runs 15 residues. V was clipped by 6 bases and J by 5 bases; unmatched bases: 10. CDR3 in amino acids: CASSVQQGATYGYTF. CDR3 in DNA: TGCGCCAGCAGCGTTCAACAGGGGGCCACATATGGCTACACCTTC.

This clonotype was picked up many times. This chain joins TRBV20-1 and TRBJ1-2, with 10 bases fitting TRBD1. The CDR3 is 15 residues long. The V and J ends lost 0 bases and 2 bases, in that order; junction bases with no gene match: 3. Germline V gives CDR1 DFQATT, CDR2 SNEGSKA (reference sequence). CDR3 nucleotide sequence: TGCAGTGCTAGAGATGGACAGGGGGGAAACTATGGCTACACCTTC. As protein: CSARDGQGGNYGYTF.

This clonotype occurred many times. V usage is TRBV7-2 and J usage is TRBJ2-1, with D perhaps matching TRBD2 (5 bases). The CDR3 is 15 amino acids. V lost 0 bases and J 1 base, leaving 7 bases between the germline ends. The germline CDR1 and CDR2 sequences are SGHTA and FQGNSA. CDR3 nucleotide sequence: TGTGCCAGCAGCTTAGCGGGAGTATCCTACAATGAGCAGTTCTTC. Protein: CASSLAGVSYNEQFF.

About this clonotype itself: The missing conserved phenylalanine or tryptophan at the end of this CDR3 makes a read error likely. The gene calls are TRBV12-5 and TRBJ2-3; TRBD1 agrees at 7 bases. V shed 6 bases and J 8 bases; nucleotides not matched to a gene: 14. Germline-derived CDR1 and CDR2 are LGHNT and FRNRAP. The CDR3 extends over 15 amino acids. The CDR3 protein is CASGPGTVGPGTQYL. CDR3 DNA: TGTGCTAGTGGCCCCGGGACAGTGGGCCCTGGTACGCAGTATTTA.

This clonotype has more than one count but fewer than ten. The CDR3 nucleotides read TGTGCCAGCAGCCAAGATATCCCAGGCGGCTACACCTTC. Protein product: CASSQDIPGGYTF. The chain has TRBV14 and TRBJ1-2, with no clear D. V dropped 0 bases and J dropped 8 bases, with 10 bases sitting between them. The CDR3 is 13 amino acids. Germline CDR1 and CDR2: SGHDN and FVKESK.

This clonotype was counted many times. The chain uses TRBV5-1 and TRBJ2-1, with D possibly called TRBD1 or TRBD2 (5 bases each). Germline V gene lookup returns CDR1 SGHRS and CDR2 YFSETQ. The germline V and J ends were trimmed by 2 bases and 13 bases, with 22 bases remaining between them. The length of the CDR3 is 15 residues. The CDR3 nucleotides are TGCGCCAGCAGCTTCGGGGCGAAGGGGTACCCCCCCCAGTTCTTC. Residues: CASSFGAKGYPPQFF.

To note about this clonotype: This may be a read error, as it is one base from a much larger clone. The chain has TRBV29-1 and TRBJ2-5; possible D gene TRBD2, 6 bases. The V gene's germline CDR1 is SQVTM and CDR2 ANQGSEA. The CDR3 runs to 12 residues. DNA of the CDR3: TGCAGCGTCGCCGACGGGGGAGAGACCCGGTACTTC. Translated: CSVADGGETRYF.

V and J are TRBV19 and TRBJ2-7; 7 nucleotides agree with TRBD1. Germline CDR1 reads LNHDA; CDR2 reads SQIVND (reference sequence). CDR3 size: 14 residues. V trimming: 8 bases; J trimming: 0 bases; junction bases outside the gene matches: 7. As DNA, the CDR3 is TGTGCCAGTTCCGCAAGGACAGGCTCCTACGAGCAGTACTTC. Amino acids: CASSARTGSYEQYF. Full variable domain (rest looked up from reference TRBV19 and TRBJ2-7): DGGITQSPKYLFRKEGQNVTLSCEQNLNHDAMYWYRQDPGQGLRLIYYSQIVNDFQKGDIAEGYSVSREKKESFPLTVTSAQKNPTAFYLCASSARTGSYEQYFGPGTRLTVT.

This clonotype came up many times. This sequence joins TRBV29-1 and TRBJ2-1, with 7 bases matching TRBD2. The CDR3 is 16 residues long. Trimming at V came to 3 bases and at J to 8 bases, leaving 16 bases not matched to a gene. Per the germline V gene, CDR1 is SQVTM and CDR2 is ANQGSEA. CDR3 in DNA: TGCAGCGTTGATGGAGGGAGGGACCTAAATACCTATGAGCAGTTCTTC. Encoded protein: CSVDGGRDLNTYEQFF.

With respect to this clonotype: Given a much more abundant clone one base away, this may be a read error. This chain connects TRBV20-1 to TRBJ2-4, with 7 positions matching TRBD2. V was pared by 3 bases and J by 7 bases, with 9 bases of the junction left unmatched. The CDR3 contains 14 residues. Per the germline V gene, CDR1 is DFQATT and CDR2 is SNEGSKA (reference sequence). Written as DNA, the CDR3 is TGCAGTGCTAGCCTGAGGGAGGGGTGCAACATTCAGTACTTC. Translating gives CSASLREGCNIQYF.

The sample holds many counts of this clonotype. The chain joins TRBV15 to TRBJ1-4; 8 bases are a match to TRBD1. Trimming at V came to 1 base and at J to 8 bases, leaving 15 bases not matched to a gene. In germline, CDR1 is LNHNV, CDR2 YYDKDF (reference sequence). The CDR3 contains 18 residues. The DNA for the CDR3 is TGTGCCACCAGCAGAGTTTTTTCGAGGACAGGGTCTGGGGAAAAACTGTTTTTT. This gives the protein CATSRVFSRTGSGEKLFF. The entire variable domain, with the rest obtained from reference TRBV15 and TRBJ1-4, is as follows: DAMVIQNPRYQVTQFGKPVTLSCSQTLNHNVMYWYQQKSSQAPKLLFHYYDKDFNNEADTPDNFQSRRPNTSFCFLDIRSPGLGDTAMYLCATSRVFSRTGSGEKLFFGSGTQLSVL.